This T cell receptor (beta chain) was retrieved from a study of blood T cell repertoires in COVID-19. About the study: Acute-phase and convalescent COVID-19 samples originated in the United States, Italy and Spain. Sources were T cells, B-cell-depleted T cells, or PBMCs; the material itself was cDNA or gDNA.

As handled by the study authors: Reference gene primer amplification in the assay estimated nucleated cell counts. TCRdb keeps only in-frame clones here, not all; method: immunoSEQ multiplex PCR. V and J calls and clone size are given by that table; D and trimming were obtained from the DNA. This table holds roughly 100,000 clones, around nine tenths found once. The V and J ends lost 0 bases and 0 bases, in that order; junction bases with no gene match: 6. CDR1 SGDLS and CDR2 YYNGEE come from the germline V gene. The CDR3 runs 18 residues. The source material was peripheral blood. This receptor was obtained from a man older than 75 with acute or convalescent COVID-19. This chain connects TRBV9 to TRBJ1-4; TRBD1 matches at 9 bases. The CDR3 coding sequence is TGTGCCAGCAGCGTAGCCTTGGGACAGGGCTCAACTAATGAAAAACTGTTTTTT. Its translation: CASSVALGQGSTNEKLFF.